The 6 T cell receptor beta chains below were found in one sample sequenced in a study of early stage breast cancer tumors. TCRdb keeps only in-frame clones here, not all; method: immunoSEQ multiplex PCR. The table has under 45,000 clones, about 78% seen once. Specimen: blood. These receptors originate from a person aged 45-60 years with breast cancer.

The chain combines TRBV27 with TRBJ2-7; 11 bases fit TRBD2. The CDR3 extends over 17 amino acids. Germline loops: CDR1 MNHEY, CDR2 SMNVEV (reference sequence). Trimming took 2 bases from V and 4 from J; bases not matched to a gene: 10. CDR3 region: CASSLTGYSGRGYEQYF. The CDR3 DNA is TGTGCCAGCAGTTTAACAGGGTATAGCGGGAGGGGTTACGAGCAGTACTTC.

The chain has TRBV6-4 and TRBJ2-6; 10 nucleotides align to TRBD1. The V and J ends lost 10 bases and 1 base, in that order; junction bases with no gene match: 4. CDR1 is MRHNA and CDR2 is SNTAGT in the germline V gene. The CDR3 has 15 amino acids. CDR3 region: CATGQGGSGANVLTF. The DNA for the CDR3 is TGTGCCACCGGACAGGGGGGTTCTGGGGCCAACGTCCTGACTTTC.

The CDR3 spells CATQDRSSYNEQFF. The CDR3 DNA sequence: TGTGCCACCCAGGACAGGAGCTCCTACAATGAGCAGTTCTTC. V and J are TRBV19 and TRBJ2-1, with 7 bases fitting TRBD1. J was trimmed by 0 bases and V by 10 bases; bases with no gene match: 6. The CDR3 runs to 14 residues. The germline V gene has CDR1 LNHDA and CDR2 SQIVND (reference sequence).

This clone was detected only a few times. The rearrangement links TRBV30 to TRBJ1-1, with D unclear. This CDR3 has 13 residues. Germline V gene lookup returns CDR1 GTSNPN and CDR2 SVGIG (reference sequence). The V end was cut by 2 bases, the J end by 7 bases, with 14 bases between. This CDR3 reads CAWSITYSYEAFF. In DNA, the CDR3 is TGTGCCTGGAGTATTACCTACAGTTATGAAGCTTTCTTT.

This rearrangement joins TRBV5-1 to TRBJ1-2; D remains unclear. The V gene lost 1 base and the J gene lost 4 bases, with 11 bases spanning the gap. This CDR3 region has 14 residues. Per the germline V gene, CDR1 is SGHRS and CDR2 is YFSETQ. CDR3 residues: CASSLSSSGYGYTF. The CDR3 nucleotides read TGCGCCAGCAGCTTGTCGTCCTCCGGCTATGGCTACACCTTC.

This clone was seen just once. The chain's CDR3 is CASLGLTNTGELFF. In DNA form, the CDR3 reads TGTGCCAGCTTAGGACTAACGAACACCGGGGAGCTGTTTTTT. The chain uses TRBV2 and TRBJ2-2, with D possibly TRBD2 on 6 matching bases. Trimming took 8 bases from V and 0 from J, leaving 10 bases between them. This CDR3 is 14 amino acids long. Germline assignment: CDR1 SNHLY and CDR2 FYNNEI.